These T cell receptor beta chains were read from a single sample in a study of early T cells in non-severe SARS-CoV-2 infection. TCRdb called the 5' RACE reads again in MiXCR, with one record for every CDR3 protein. The sample yields over 80,000 distinct CDR3 sequences, 11% to 15% seen once. Sequencing was performed on whole blood. The receptor source for this set is an adult who was a healthcare worker with PCR-confirmed SARS-CoV-2 infection or an uninfected control (not recorded which). Each CDR3 is given with its conserved first and last residue. Each record gives: clone size, D gene, J gene, V gene, CDR3 protein, CDR3 DNA. The D gene is left open where the match is weak. For some rows the clone size is stated as once, few or many, or as a class when expanded; others skip it.

many | NA | TRBJ2-1 | TRBV2 | CASRGRGPSTRGYNEQFF | TGTGCCAGCAGAGGACGGGGGCCCTCAACGCGAGGCTACAATGAGCAGTTCTTC
few | NA | TRBJ2-6 | TRBV20-1 | CSARDRGSGANVLTF | TGCAGTGCTAGAGATAGGGGCTCTGGGGCCAACGTCCTGACTTTC
NA | NA | TRBJ1-5 | TRBV4-3 | CASSQDARLDGNQPQHF | TGCGCCAGCAGCCAAGATGCCAGGCTTGATGGCAATCAGCCCCAGCATTTT
NA | TRBD1 | TRBJ2-7 | TRBV27 | CASSLRQGPYEQYF | TGTGCCAGCAGTTTGAGACAGGGTCCCTACGAGCAGTACTTC
few | NA | TRBJ2-7 | TRBV7-9 | CASSLEGSHEQYF | TGTGCCAGCAGCTTAGAAGGGAGCCACGAGCAGTACTTC
few | NA | TRBJ2-1 | TRBV6-2/TRBV6-3 | CASSYGQGKGSYNEQFF | TGTGCCAGCAGTTACGGCCAGGGGAAAGGGTCCTACAATGAGCAGTTCTTC
few | NA | TRBJ2-1 | TRBV19 | CASSTWGDYNEQFF | TGTGCCAGTAGTACTTGGGGGGACTACAATGAGCAGTTCTTC
NA | TRBD2 | TRBJ2-3 | TRBV7-9 | CASSLVAGGQDTQYF | TGTGCCAGCAGCTTGGTAGCGGGGGGGCAAGATACGCAGTATTTT
few | NA | TRBJ2-1 | TRBV7-8 | CASSLRGDSYNEQFF | TGTGCCAGCAGCTTAAGGGGTGACTCCTACAATGAGCAGTTCTTC
few | NA | TRBJ2-3 | TRBV29-1 | CSVPLGGTDTQYF | TGCAGCGTTCCACTCGGAGGTACAGATACGCAGTATTTT
NA | NA | TRBJ2-7 | TRBV29-1 | CSVVESLKWGEQYF | TGCAGCGTTGTGGAGAGTTTGAAATGGGGCGAGCAGTACTTC
many | NA | TRBJ1-6 | TRBV7-2 | CASSPGGTRNSPLHF | TGTGCCAGCAGCCCAGGCGGGACAAGGAATTCACCCCTCCACTTT
few | NA | TRBJ1-5 | TRBV18 | CASSTGGQRINQPQHF | TGTGCCAGCTCGACCGGGGGGCAGCGTATCAATCAGCCCCAGCATTTT
NA | TRBD1 | TRBJ2-7 | TRBV3-1 | CASSQVTGGATNEQYF | TGTGCCAGCAGCCAAGTTACAGGGGGCGCGACGAACGAGCAGTACTTC
NA | TRBD2 | TRBJ2-1 | TRBV12-5 | CASANSGGAVNEQFF | TGTGCTAGTGCCAATAGCGGGGGGGCCGTAAATGAGCAGTTCTTC
NA | NA | TRBJ1-2 | TRBV7-9 | CASSLERERGYTF | TGTGCCAGCAGCTTAGAGAGGGAGCGCGGCTACACCTTC
NA | TRBD1 | TRBJ1-1 | TRBV3-1 | CASSPRQGMNTEAFF | TGTGCCAGCAGCCCCCGACAGGGGATGAACACTGAAGCTTTCTTT
few | NA | TRBJ2-3 | TRBV20-1 | CSAIQGSTDTQYF | TGCAGTGCAATACAGGGATCCACAGATACGCAGTATTTT
few | TRBD1 | TRBJ2-7 | TRBV10-3 | CAISTTKGQGIYEQYF | TGTGCCATCAGTACGACCAAAGGACAGGGTATCTACGAGCAGTACTTC
NA | NA | TRBJ2-3 | TRBV29-1 | CSVHTSGNTDTQYF | TGCAGCGTCCACACCAGCGGCAACACAGATACGCAGTATTTT
NA | TRBD1 | TRBJ2-7 | TRBV28 | CASSSSGQGAYEQYF | TGTGCCAGCAGTTCCTCGGGACAGGGGGCCTACGAGCAGTACTTC
NA | NA | TRBJ1-6 | TRBV12-3/TRBV12-4 | CASSSYTTRGRSPAPLHF | TGTGCCAGCAGCTCCTATACCACGCGGGGACGGAGCCCGGCGCCCCTCCACTTT
NA | TRBD2 | TRBJ2-3 | TRBV20-1 | CSAIGLAGMTDTQYF | TGCAGTGCCATCGGACTAGCGGGGATGACAGATACGCAGTATTTT
NA | NA | TRBJ2-3 | TRBV5-1 | CASSSGIATDTQYF | TGCGCCAGCAGCTCTGGAATAGCCACAGATACGCAGTATTTT